The clone carrying this TCR beta chain has just a few counts. The data belong to a study of blood T cell repertoires in COVID-19. Across the whole study: Acute and convalescent COVID-19 samples came from the United States, Italy and Spain. Sample material is recorded as cDNA or gDNA derived from T cells, B-cell-depleted T cells, or PBMCs.

Germline-derived CDR1 and CDR2 are SGHNT and YENEEA. The CDR3 runs to 16 residues. Trimming at V came to 3 bases and at J to 0 bases, leaving 4 bases not matched to a gene. In the original analysis: From reference gene primer amplification, estimates of nucleated cell counts were derived. The protocol was immunoSEQ multiplex PCR, while the TCRdb copy is restricted to in-frame clones and leaves out a portion. The V and J calls and the clone size are those of that table, but D and trimming were determined from the DNA. The sample holds 110,000 to 150,000 clones, about 82% seen once. This TCR came from a middle-aged man with acute or convalescent COVID-19. This sequence joins TRBV11-3 and TRBJ2-1; 8 bases agree with TRBD2. Sequenced material: peripheral blood. CDR3 nucleotides: TGTGCCAGCAGCTTCGAGCGGGGGAGCTCCTACAATGAGCAGTTCTTC. Amino acid sequence: CASSFERGSSYNEQFF.